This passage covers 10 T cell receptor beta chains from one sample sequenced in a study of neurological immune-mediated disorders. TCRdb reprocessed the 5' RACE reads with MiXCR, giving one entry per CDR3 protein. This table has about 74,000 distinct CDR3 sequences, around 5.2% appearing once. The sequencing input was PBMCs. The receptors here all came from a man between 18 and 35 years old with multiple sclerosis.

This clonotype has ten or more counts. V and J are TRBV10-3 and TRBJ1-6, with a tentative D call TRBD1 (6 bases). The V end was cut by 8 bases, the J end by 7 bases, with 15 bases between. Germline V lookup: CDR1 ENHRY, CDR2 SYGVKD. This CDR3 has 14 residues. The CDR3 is CAIAGGRGNSPLHF. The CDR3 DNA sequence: TGTGCCATCGCGGGGGGCAGGGGAAATTCACCCCTCCACTTT.

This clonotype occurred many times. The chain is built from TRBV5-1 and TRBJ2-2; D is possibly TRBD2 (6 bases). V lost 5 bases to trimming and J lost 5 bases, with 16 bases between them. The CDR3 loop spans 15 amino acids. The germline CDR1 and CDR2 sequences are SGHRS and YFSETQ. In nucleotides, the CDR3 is TGCGCCAGCAGTTTAAGGACGGAGGGGACCGGGGAGCTGTTTTTT. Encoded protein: CASSLRTEGTGELFF.

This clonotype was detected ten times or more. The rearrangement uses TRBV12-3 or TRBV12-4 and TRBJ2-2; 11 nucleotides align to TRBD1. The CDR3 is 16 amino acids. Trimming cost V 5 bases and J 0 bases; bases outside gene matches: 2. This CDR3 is CASSLGQGANTGELFF. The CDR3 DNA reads TGTGCCAGCAGTCTGGGACAGGGGGCGAACACCGGGGAGCTGTTTTTT.

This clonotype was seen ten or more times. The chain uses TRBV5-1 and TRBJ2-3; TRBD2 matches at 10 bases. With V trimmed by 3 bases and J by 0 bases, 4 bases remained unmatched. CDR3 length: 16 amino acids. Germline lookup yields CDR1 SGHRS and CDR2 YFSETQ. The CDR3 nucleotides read TGCGCCAGCAGCTCCTCTAGCGGGAGAAGCACAGATACGCAGTATTTT. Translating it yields CASSSSSGRSTDTQYF. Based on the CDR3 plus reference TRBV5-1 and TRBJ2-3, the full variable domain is KAGVTQTPRYLIKTRGQQVTLSCSPISGHRSVSWYQQTPGQGLQFLFEYFSETQRNKGNFPGRFSGRQFSNSRSEMNVSTLELGDSALYLCASSSSSGRSTDTQYFGPGTRLTVL.

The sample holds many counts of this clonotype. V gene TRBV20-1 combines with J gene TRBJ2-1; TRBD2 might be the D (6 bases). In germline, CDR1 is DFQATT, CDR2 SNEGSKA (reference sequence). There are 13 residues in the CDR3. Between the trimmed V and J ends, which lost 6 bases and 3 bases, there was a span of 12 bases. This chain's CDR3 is CSAAPGSYNEQFF. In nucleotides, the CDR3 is TGCAGTGCCGCCCCCGGGAGCTACAATGAGCAGTTCTTC.

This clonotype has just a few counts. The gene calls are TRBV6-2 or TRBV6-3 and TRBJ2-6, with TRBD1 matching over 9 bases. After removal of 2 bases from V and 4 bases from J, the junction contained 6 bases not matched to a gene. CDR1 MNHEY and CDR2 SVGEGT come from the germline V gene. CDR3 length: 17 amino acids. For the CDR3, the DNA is TGTGCCAGCAGTTACCCCCGGACAGGGGTGGGGGCCAACGTCCTGACTTTC. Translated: CASSYPRTGVGANVLTF.

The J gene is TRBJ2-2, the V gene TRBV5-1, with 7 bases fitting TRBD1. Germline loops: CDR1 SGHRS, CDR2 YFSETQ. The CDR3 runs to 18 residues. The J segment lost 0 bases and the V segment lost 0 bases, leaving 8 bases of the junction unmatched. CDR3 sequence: CASSLGHRGPPNTGELFF. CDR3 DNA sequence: TGCGCCAGCAGCTTGGGCCACAGGGGCCCACCGAACACCGGGGAGCTGTTTTTT. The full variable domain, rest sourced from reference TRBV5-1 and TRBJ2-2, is KAGVTQTPRYLIKTRGQQVTLSCSPISGHRSVSWYQQTPGQGLQFLFEYFSETQRNKGNFPGRFSGRQFSNSRSEMNVSTLELGDSALYLCASSLGHRGPPNTGELFFGEGSRLTVL.

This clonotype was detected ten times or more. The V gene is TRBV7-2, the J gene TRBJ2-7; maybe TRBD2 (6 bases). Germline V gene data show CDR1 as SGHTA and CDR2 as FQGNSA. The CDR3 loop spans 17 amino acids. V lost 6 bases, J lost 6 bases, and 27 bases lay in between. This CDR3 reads CASSWMGSGGSRSEQYF. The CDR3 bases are TGTGCCAGCAGTTGGATGGGTAGCGGAGGTAGTAGGTCCGAGCAGTACTTC.

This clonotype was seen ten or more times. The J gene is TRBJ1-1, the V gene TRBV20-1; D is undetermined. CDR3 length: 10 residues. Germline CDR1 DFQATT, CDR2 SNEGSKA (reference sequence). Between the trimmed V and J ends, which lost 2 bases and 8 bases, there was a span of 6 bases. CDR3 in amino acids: CSARSVEAFF. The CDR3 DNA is TGCAGTGCTAGATCCGTGGAAGCTTTCTTT.

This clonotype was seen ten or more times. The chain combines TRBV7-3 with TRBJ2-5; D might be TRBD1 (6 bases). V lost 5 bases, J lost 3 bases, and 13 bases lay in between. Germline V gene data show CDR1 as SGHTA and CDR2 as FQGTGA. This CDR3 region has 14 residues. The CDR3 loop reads CASSATGGEETQYF. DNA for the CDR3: TGTGCCAGCAGCGCGACAGGTGGAGAAGAGACCCAGTACTTC.